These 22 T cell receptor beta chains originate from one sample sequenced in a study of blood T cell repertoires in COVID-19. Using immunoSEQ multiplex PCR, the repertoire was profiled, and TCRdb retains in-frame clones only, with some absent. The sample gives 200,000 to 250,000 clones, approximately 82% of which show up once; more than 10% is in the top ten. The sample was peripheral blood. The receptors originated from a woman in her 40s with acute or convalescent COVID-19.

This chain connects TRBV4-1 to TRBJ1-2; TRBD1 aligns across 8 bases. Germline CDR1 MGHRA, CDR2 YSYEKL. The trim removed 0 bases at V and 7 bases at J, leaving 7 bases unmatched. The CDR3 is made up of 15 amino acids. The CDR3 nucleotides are TGCGCCAGCAGCCAAGATAATCCAGGGGGCATTGGCTACACCTTC. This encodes CASSQDNPGGIGYTF.

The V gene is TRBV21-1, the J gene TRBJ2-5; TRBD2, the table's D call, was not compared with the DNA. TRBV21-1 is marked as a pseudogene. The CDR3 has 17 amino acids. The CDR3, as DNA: TGTGCCAGCAGCAAAGGATGGAGGGGCCTCGGGTGGGAGACCCAGTACTTC. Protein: CASSKGWRGLGWETQYF.

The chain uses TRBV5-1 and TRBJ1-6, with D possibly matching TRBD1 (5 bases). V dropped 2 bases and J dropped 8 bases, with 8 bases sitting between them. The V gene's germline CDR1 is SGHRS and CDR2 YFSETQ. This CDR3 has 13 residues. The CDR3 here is CASSFGQYSPLHF. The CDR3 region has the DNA TGCGCCAGCAGCTTTGGACAATATTCACCCCTCCACTTT. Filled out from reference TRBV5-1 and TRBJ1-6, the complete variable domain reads KAGVTQTPRYLIKTRGQQVTLSCSPISGHRSVSWYQQTPGQGLQFLFEYFSETQRNKGNFPGRFSGRQFSNSRSEMNVSTLELGDSALYLCASSFGQYSPLHFGNGTRLTVT.

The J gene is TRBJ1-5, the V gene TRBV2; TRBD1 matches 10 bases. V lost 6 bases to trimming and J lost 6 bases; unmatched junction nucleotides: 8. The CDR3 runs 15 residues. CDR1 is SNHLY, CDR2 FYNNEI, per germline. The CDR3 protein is CASRAGQGMGQPQHF. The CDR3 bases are TGTGCCAGCAGGGCGGGACAGGGGATGGGTCAGCCCCAGCATTTT. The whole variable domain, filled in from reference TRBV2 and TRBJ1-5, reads EPEVTQTPSHQVTQMGQEVILRCVPISNHLYFYWYRQILGQKVEFLVSFYNNEISEKSEIFDDQFSVERPDGSNFTLKIRSTKLEDSAMYFCASRAGQGMGQPQHFGDGTRLSIL.

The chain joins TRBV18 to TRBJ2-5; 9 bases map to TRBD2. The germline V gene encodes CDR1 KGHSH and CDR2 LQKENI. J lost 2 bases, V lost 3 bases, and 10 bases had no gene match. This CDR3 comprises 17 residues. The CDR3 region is CASSPLGGRGRQETQYF. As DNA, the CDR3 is TGTGCCAGCTCACCCCTAGGCGGGAGGGGCCGTCAAGAGACCCAGTACTTC.

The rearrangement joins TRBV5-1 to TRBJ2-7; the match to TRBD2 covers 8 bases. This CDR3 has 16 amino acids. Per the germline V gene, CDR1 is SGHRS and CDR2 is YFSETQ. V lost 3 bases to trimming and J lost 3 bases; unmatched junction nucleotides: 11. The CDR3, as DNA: TGCGCCAGCAGCTCAACTCGGGGGGGGAGAGGCTACGAGCAGTACTTC. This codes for CASSSTRGGRGYEQYF.

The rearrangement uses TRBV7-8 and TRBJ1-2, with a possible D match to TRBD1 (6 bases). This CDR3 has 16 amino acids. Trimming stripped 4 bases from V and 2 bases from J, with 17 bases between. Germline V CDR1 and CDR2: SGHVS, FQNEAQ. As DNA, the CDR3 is TGTGCCAGCAGCTCATGGGGGGGGGCCCCGAACTATGGCTACACCTTC. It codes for CASSSWGGAPNYGYTF.

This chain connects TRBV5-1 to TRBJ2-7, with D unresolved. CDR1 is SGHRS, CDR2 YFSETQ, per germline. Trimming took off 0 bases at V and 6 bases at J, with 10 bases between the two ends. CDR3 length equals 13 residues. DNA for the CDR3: TGCGCCAGCAGCTTGGCGGGTGGCCTCGAGCAGTACTTC. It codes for CASSLAGGLEQYF.

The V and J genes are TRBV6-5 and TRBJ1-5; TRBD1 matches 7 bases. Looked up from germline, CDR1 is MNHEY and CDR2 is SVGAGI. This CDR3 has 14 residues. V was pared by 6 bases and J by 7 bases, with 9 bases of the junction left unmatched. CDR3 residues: CASRSRTGSQPQHF. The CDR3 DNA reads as TGTGCCAGCAGAAGTCGGACAGGCTCCCAGCCCCAGCATTTT.

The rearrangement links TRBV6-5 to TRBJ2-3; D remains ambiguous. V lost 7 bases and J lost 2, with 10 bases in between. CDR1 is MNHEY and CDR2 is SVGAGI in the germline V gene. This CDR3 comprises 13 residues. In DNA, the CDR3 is TGTGCCAGCACCCCCCGGTACACAGATACGCAGTATTTT. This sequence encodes CASTPRYTDTQYF.

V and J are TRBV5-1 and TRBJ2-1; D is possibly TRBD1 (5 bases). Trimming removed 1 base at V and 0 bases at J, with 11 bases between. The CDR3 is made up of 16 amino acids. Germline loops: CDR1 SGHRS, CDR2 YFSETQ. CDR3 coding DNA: TGCGCCAGCAGCTTGACCCCCAGGGACTCCTACAATGAGCAGTTCTTC. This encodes CASSLTPRDSYNEQFF.

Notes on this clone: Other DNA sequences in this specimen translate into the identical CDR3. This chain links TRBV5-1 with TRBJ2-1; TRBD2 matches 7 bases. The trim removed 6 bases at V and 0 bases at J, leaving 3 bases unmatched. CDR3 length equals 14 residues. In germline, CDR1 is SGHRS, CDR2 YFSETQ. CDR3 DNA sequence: TGCGCCAGCAAGTCGGGGGGCTCCTACAATGAGCAGTTCTTC. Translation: CASKSGGSYNEQFF. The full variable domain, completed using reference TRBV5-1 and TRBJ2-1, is KAGVTQTPRYLIKTRGQQVTLSCSPISGHRSVSWYQQTPGQGLQFLFEYFSETQRNKGNFPGRFSGRQFSNSRSEMNVSTLELGDSALYLCASKSGGSYNEQFFGPGTRLTVL.

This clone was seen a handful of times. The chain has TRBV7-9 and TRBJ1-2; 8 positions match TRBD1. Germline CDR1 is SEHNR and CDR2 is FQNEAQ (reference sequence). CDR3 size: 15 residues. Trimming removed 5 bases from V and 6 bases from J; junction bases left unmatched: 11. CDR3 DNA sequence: TGTGCCAGCAGCCATCGGGACAGGCAGGGCGATGGCTACACCTTC. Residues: CASSHRDRQGDGYTF.

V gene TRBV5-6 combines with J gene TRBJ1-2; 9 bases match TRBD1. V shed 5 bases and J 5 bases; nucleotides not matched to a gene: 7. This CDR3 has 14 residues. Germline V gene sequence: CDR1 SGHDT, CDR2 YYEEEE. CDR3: CASREDRGVYGYTF. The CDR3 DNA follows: TGTGCCAGCAGAGAGGACAGGGGCGTATATGGCTACACCTTC.

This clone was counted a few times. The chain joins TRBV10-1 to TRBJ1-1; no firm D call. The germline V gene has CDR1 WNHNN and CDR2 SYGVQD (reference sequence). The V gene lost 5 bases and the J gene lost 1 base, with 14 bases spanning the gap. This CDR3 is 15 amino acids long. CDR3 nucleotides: TGCGCCAGCAGTTCAAGCAGGTTGTCGAACACTGAAGCTTTCTTT. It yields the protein CASSSSRLSNTEAFF.

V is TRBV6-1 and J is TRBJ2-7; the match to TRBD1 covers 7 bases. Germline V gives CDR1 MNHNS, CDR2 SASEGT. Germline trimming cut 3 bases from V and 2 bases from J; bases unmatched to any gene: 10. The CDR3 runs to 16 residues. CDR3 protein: CASSDAPGTATYEQYF. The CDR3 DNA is TGTGCCAGCAGTGACGCACCCGGGACAGCCACCTACGAGCAGTACTTC.

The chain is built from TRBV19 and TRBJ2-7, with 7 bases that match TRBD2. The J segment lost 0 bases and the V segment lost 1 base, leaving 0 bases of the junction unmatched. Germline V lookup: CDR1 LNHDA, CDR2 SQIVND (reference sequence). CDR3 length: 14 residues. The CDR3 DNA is TGTGCCAGTAGTATAGCGGGGGGCTCCTACGAGCAGTACTTC. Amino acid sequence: CASSIAGGSYEQYF.

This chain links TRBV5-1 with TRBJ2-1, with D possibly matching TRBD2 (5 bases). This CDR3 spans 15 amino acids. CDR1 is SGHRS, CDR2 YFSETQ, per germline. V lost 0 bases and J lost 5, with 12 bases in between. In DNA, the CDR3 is TGCGCCAGCAGCTTGGACTTCGGGATAAACAATGAGCAGTTCTTC. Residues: CASSLDFGINNEQFF.

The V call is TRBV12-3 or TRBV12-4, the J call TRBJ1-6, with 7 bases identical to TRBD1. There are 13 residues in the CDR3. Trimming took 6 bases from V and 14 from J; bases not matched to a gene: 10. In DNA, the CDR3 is TGTGCCAGCAGGGCAGGGGGTTTATCATCCCTCCACTTT. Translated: CASRAGGLSSLHF.

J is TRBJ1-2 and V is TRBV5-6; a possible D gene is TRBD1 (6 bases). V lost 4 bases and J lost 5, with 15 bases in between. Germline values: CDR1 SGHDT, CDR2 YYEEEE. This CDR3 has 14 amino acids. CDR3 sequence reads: CASSPTGSVYGYTF. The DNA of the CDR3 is TGTGCCAGCAGCCCGACAGGCTCCGTGTATGGCTACACCTTC.

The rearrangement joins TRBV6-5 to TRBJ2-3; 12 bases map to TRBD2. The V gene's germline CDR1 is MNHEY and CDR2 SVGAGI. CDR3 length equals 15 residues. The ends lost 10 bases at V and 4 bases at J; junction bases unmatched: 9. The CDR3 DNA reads TGTGCCACCAAAAAACTAGCGGGAGGAGCAGATACGCAGTATTTT. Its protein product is CATKKLAGGADTQYF.

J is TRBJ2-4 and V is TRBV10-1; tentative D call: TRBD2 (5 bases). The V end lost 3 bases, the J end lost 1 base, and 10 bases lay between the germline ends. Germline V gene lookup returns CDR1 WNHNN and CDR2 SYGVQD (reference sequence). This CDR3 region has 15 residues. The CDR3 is CASSDRRWAKNIQYF. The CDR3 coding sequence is TGCGCCAGCAGTGATCGGAGGTGGGCCAAAAACATTCAGTACTTC.